These T cell receptor beta chains were read from a single sample in a study of human T cells and chemical hapten exposure. TCRdb processed the RACE reads anew with MiXCR; each CDR3 protein has one entry. The sample shows a few hundred thousand distinct CDR3 sequences, 7% to 10% of them seen only once. The starting material was whole blood, obtained in connection with sensitization to the hapten diphenylcyclopropenone (DPC). These receptors all stem from a woman in her thirties or forties with alopecia areata. Some clones in this sample may be carry-over from other donors' samples. The CDR3 runs from the conserved cysteine through the conserved F or W. Fields, in order: D gene, clone size, J gene, V gene, CDR3 protein, CDR3 DNA. The D gene is left open where the match is weak. Clone size appears in some rows only: once, few, many, or a class for an expanded clone.

NA	NA	TRBJ2-3	TRBV4-3	CASSRLAFTDTQYF	TGCGCCAGCAGCCGGCTAGCGTTTACAGATACGCAGTATTTT
TRBD1	NA	TRBJ2-1	TRBV2	CASWARDRGNNEQFF	TGTGCCAGCTGGGCAAGGGACAGGGGCAACAATGAGCAGTTCTTC
TRBD1	few	TRBJ1-4	TRBV7-9	CASSWGQGWEKLFF	TGTGCCAGCAGCTGGGGACAGGGGTGGGAAAAACTGTTTTTT
TRBD2	few	TRBJ2-7	TRBV7-6	CASSLEGGRGPYEQYF	TGTGCCAGCAGCTTAGAAGGCGGGAGGGGGCCCTACGAGCAGTACTTC
TRBD1	NA	TRBJ2-6	TRBV4-3	CASSHWTGSGANVLTF	TGCGCCAGCAGCCACTGGACAGGATCTGGGGCCAACGTCCTGACTTTC
NA	few	TRBJ1-4	TRBV7-8	CASSLGWGSNEKLFF	TGTGCCAGCAGCTTAGGTTGGGGGTCTAATGAAAAACTGTTTTTT
TRBD1	NA	TRBJ1-3	TRBV7-9	CASSLDREGNTIYF	TGTGCCAGCAGCCTAGACAGGGAAGGAAACACCATATATTTT
NA	NA	TRBJ2-3	TRBV12-3/TRBV12-4	CASSWADTQYF	TGTGCCAGCAGTTGGGCCGATACGCAGTATTTT
NA	few	TRBJ1-2	TRBV4-3	CASSQGVGPRSGYTF	TGCGCCAGCAGCCAAGGGGTGGGACCCCGGTCGGGCTACACCTTC
NA	few	TRBJ2-7	TRBV20-1	CSARDRTWAIFYEQYF	TGCAGTGCTAGAGATAGGACCTGGGCGATTTTCTACGAGCAGTACTTC
NA	many	TRBJ1-1	TRBV7-6	CASSSLQGPGPDTEAFF	TGTGCCAGCAGCTCCCTCCAGGGGCCTGGGCCGGACACTGAAGCTTTCTTT
NA	many	TRBJ2-5	TRBV12-3/TRBV12-4	CASSREASETQYF	TGTGCCAGCAGTCGTGAGGCGTCGGAGACCCAGTACTTC
TRBD2	many	TRBJ2-5	TRBV7-9	CASSLGLAGIQETQYF	TGTGCCAGCAGCTTGGGGCTAGCGGGAATCCAAGAGACCCAGTACTTC
TRBD1	few	TRBJ1-5	TRBV7-9	CASSDRGQPQHF	TGTGCCAGCAGCGACAGGGGTCAGCCCCAGCATTTT
NA	many	TRBJ2-7	TRBV5-1	CASSLAVRPDAEQYF	TGCGCCAGCAGCTTGGCCGTCCGACCCGACGCCGAGCAGTACTTC
TRBD1	NA	TRBJ1-2	TRBV28	CASSFGQGAYGYTF	TGTGCCAGCAGTTTTGGACAGGGGGCCTATGGCTACACCTTC
TRBD2	few	TRBJ2-1	TRBV6-5	CASSAGTSGVPREQFF	TGTGCCAGCAGCGCCGGGACTAGCGGAGTGCCACGGGAGCAGTTCTTC
TRBD1	few	TRBJ2-7	TRBV5-1	CASSLMGQSTYEQYF	TGCGCCAGCAGCTTAATGGGACAGTCTACCTACGAGCAGTACTTC
NA	many	TRBJ1-5	TRBV28	CASSFGFEPQHF	TGTGCCAGCAGTTTTGGGTTCGAGCCCCAGCATTTT
NA	many	TRBJ1-5	TRBV27	CASSLMGGTLNQPQHF	TGTGCCAGCAGTTTAATGGGAGGTACCCTCAATCAGCCCCAGCATTTT
TRBD2	few	TRBJ2-3	TRBV28	CASSLILAGLADTQYF	TGTGCCAGCAGTTTGATTCTAGCGGGGTTGGCAGATACGCAGTATTTT
NA	few	TRBJ2-1	TRBV6-2/TRBV6-3	CASSYSIPEQFF	TGTGCCAGCAGTTACTCGATACCTGAGCAGTTCTTC
NA	NA	TRBJ1-6	TRBV6-2/TRBV6-3	CASMRTTSPLHF	TGTGCCAGCATGAGAACGACTTCACCCCTCCACTTT
TRBD1	NA	TRBJ1-6	TRBV7-9	CAGFRDSYNSPLHF	TGTGCCGGCTTTCGGGACAGCTATAATTCACCCCTCCACTTT
TRBD2	NA	TRBJ2-3	TRBV7-3	CASSLWSGRDPDTQYF	TGTGCCAGCAGCTTATGGAGCGGGAGGGACCCAGATACGCAGTATTTT
NA	many	TRBJ2-7	TRBV5-6	CASSHGTPNEQYF	TGTGCCAGCAGCCACGGCACCCCCAACGAGCAGTACTTC
NA	many	TRBJ2-5	TRBV20-1	CSAEMVAQYF	TGCAGTGCTGAAATGGTTGCCCAGTACTTC
TRBD1	few	TRBJ2-5	TRBV12-3/TRBV12-4	CASSRRTGAQETQYF	TGTGCCAGCAGCAGACGGACAGGGGCCCAAGAGACCCAGTACTTC
TRBD2	many	TRBJ2-5	TRBV6-2/TRBV6-3	CASSFPTSGRTETQYF	TGTGCCAGCAGTTTCCCCACTAGCGGGAGGACAGAGACCCAGTACTTC
NA	NA	TRBJ2-1	TRBV7-2	CASQVGISYNEQFF	TGTGCCAGTCAGGTAGGGATCTCCTACAATGAGCAGTTCTTC
NA	many	TRBJ2-2	TRBV11-2	CASSFSATGELFF	TGTGCCAGCAGCTTTAGCGCCACCGGGGAGCTGTTTTTT
NA	NA	TRBJ2-3	TRBV7-9	CASSPLVGYTDTQYF	TGTGCCAGCAGCCCCCTCGTGGGATACACAGATACGCAGTATTTT
TRBD1	few	TRBJ1-6	TRBV5-6	CASSSGQGIRSPLHF	TGTGCCAGCAGCTCGGGACAGGGAATACGTTCACCCCTCCACTTT
TRBD1	NA	TRBJ1-2	TRBV28	CASSSGQGMKYGYTF	TGTGCCAGCAGCTCAGGACAGGGAATGAAGTATGGCTACACCTTC
TRBD1	many	TRBJ1-5	TRBV28	CASSSGQGSNQPQHF	TGTGCCAGCAGTTCCGGACAGGGTAGCAATCAGCCCCAGCATTTT
NA	few	TRBJ1-5	TRBV6-2/TRBV6-3	CASSVPWAGAQPQHF	TGTGCCAGCAGTGTTCCGTGGGCAGGGGCCCAGCCCCAGCATTTT
TRBD2	NA	TRBJ2-5	TRBV7-2	CASSLSFIVGLATQETQYF	TGTGCCAGCAGCTTAAGTTTTATTGTCGGACTAGCGACTCAAGAGACCCAGTACTTC
TRBD1	NA	TRBJ2-6	TRBV19	CATNHRGGANVLTF	TGTGCCACCAACCACAGGGGTGGGGCCAACGTCCTGACTTTC
NA	NA	TRBJ2-7	TRBV6-5	CASSPRPGHEQYF	TGTGCCAGCAGCCCTCGGCCCGGCCACGAGCAGTACTTC
TRBD1	NA	TRBJ2-2	TRBV29-1	CSVVKQGTTGELFF	TGCAGCGTTGTTAAACAGGGGACCACCGGGGAGCTGTTTTTT
NA	many	TRBJ1-1	TRBV20-1	CSARDRQAMNTEAFF	TGCAGTGCTAGAGATCGGCAGGCGATGAACACTGAAGCTTTCTTT
TRBD2	many	TRBJ2-5	TRBV7-2	CASSLGGSGSLHTQYF	TGTGCCAGCAGCTTGGGGGGTAGCGGGAGTTTACATACCCAGTACTTC